Below are 6 T cell receptor beta chains sequenced from a single sample in a study of breast tumors, draining lymph nodes, adjacent tissues. TCRdb itself ran the multiplex PCR reads through MiXCR, one entry per CDR3 protein. The sample consists of some 53,000 distinct CDR3 sequences, roughly 40% of them appearing once. Sequenced input: breast tumor tissue. The receptors shown here come from a female donor with breast cancer. Some clones in this sample may be carry-over from other donors' samples.

This clonotype was recorded only once. The CDR3 DNA reads TGCAGCGCTCAAGGAGAGGGTGGTGAGCTGTTTTTT. Amino acid sequence: CSAQGEGGELFF. The chain carries TRBV29-1 and TRBJ2-2; TRBD2 is a possible D gene (5 bases). This CDR3 is built from 12 residues. The germline V gene encodes CDR1 SQVTM and CDR2 ANQGSEA. Trimming cost V 7 bases and J 11 bases, with 17 bases left between them.

Of note for this clonotype: The CDR3 does not close with the conserved phenylalanine or tryptophan, likely indicating a read error. No DNA is shown, since the ends of the CDR3 on it are uncertain; the CDR3 is the one TCRdb lists. The chain carries TRBV29-1 and TRBJ2-3; TRBD1, the D gene given by the table, was not confirmed from the DNA. With termini counted, the CDR3 has 15 amino acids. From germline, CDR1 is SQVTM and CDR2 ANQGSEA. The CDR3 spells CSVVRQGGNLDTQCL.

The CDR3 reads CASSPEPTENYEQYF. CDR3 sequence (DNA): TGTGCCAGCAGCCCAGAACCCACAGAAAACTACGAGCAGTACTTC. The V gene is TRBV7-2, the J gene TRBJ2-7; D is undetermined. The CDR3 covers 15 residues. CDR1 and CDR2 (germline): SGHTA, FQGNSA. V was cut by 5 bases and J by 3 bases, with 17 bases left in between.

This clonotype has ten or more counts. The chain couples TRBV11-3 to TRBJ2-2, with TRBD2 matching 7 bases. Germline CDR1 SGHNT, CDR2 YENEEA. This CDR3 region has 14 residues. Trimming removed 2 bases from V and 5 bases from J; junction bases left unmatched: 2. Here the CDR3 DNA reads TGTGCCAGCAGCTTACAGGGAGGGACCGGGGAGCTGTTTTTT. Its translation: CASSLQGGTGELFF.

This clonotype came up a few times. Just one base apart from a much larger clone, this may be a read error. The genes are TRBV30 and TRBJ2-2, with 7 nucleotides matching TRBD2. V was clipped by 8 bases and J by 7 bases; unmatched bases: 10. CDR3 length: 13 residues. Germline-derived CDR1 and CDR2 are GTSNPN and SVGIG (reference sequence). The CDR3 here is CAAMGLSDGELFF. As DNA, the CDR3 is TGTGCCGCAATGGGACTATCCGACGGGGAGCTGTTTTTT.

The CDR3 sequence: CASSLTGVWEQYF. The CDR3, as DNA: TGTGCCAGCAGTCTGACAGGGGTGTGGGAGCAGTACTTC. The chain uses TRBV2 and TRBJ2-7; TRBD1 matches 8 bases. J lost 7 bases, V lost 5 bases, and 7 bases had no gene match. CDR1 SNHLY and CDR2 FYNNEI come from the germline V gene. This CDR3 contains 13 residues.